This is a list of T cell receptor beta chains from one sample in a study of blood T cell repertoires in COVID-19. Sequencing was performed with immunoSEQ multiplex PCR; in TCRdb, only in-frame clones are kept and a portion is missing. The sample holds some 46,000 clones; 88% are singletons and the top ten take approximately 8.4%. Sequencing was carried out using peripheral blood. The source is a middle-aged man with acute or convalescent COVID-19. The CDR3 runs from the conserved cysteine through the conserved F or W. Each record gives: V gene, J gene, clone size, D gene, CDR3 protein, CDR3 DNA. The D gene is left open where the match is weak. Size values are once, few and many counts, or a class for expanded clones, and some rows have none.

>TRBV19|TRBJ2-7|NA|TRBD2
CASSITSGAFSYEQYF
TGTGCCAGTAGTATTACTAGCGGGGCCTTCTCCTACGAGCAGTACTTC
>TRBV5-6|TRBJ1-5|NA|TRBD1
CASSLGPGGQPQHF
TGTGCCAGCAGCTTGGGGCCAGGGGGACAGCCCCAGCATTTT
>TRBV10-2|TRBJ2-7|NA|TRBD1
CASETGQGGNEQYF
TGCGCCAGCGAAACGGGACAGGGTGGCAACGAGCAGTACTTC
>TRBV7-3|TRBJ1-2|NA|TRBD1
CASSLGAGGNYGYTF
TGTGCCAGCAGCTTAGGGGCAGGGGGGAACTATGGCTACACCTTC
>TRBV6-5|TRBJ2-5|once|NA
CASRAEETQYF
TGTGCCAGCAGAGCCGAAGAGACCCAGTACTTC
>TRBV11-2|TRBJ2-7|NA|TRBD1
CASSLANRGLWEQYF
TGTGCCAGCAGCTTAGCAAACAGGGGGCTTTGGGAGCAGTACTTC
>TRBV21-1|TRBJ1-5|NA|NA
CASPRASDQPQHF
TGTGCCAGCCCCAGGGCGTCGGATCAGCCCCAGCATTTT
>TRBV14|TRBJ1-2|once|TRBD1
CASSQVRRGQGRNYGYTF
TGTGCCAGCAGCCAAGTACGAAGAGGACAGGGTCGAAACTATGGCTACACCTTC
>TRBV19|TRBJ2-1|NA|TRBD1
CASSISDRGNNGQFF
TGTGCCAGTAGTATTTCGGACAGGGGTAACAATGGGCAGTTCTTC
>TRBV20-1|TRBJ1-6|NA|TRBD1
CSASPGGTSPLHF
TGCAGTGCTAGTCCAGGGGGCACTTCACCCCTCCACTTT
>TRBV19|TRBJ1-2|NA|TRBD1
CASSKEARGLLTAGYTF
TGTGCCAGTAGTAAGGAGGCCAGGGGGCTGCTTACTGCTGGCTACACCTTC
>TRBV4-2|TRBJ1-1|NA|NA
CASSNGDTEAFF
TGTGCCAGCAGCAACGGAGACACTGAAGCTTTCTTT
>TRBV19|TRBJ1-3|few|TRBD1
CASSLDRDRQDTIYF
TGTGCCAGTAGTCTTGACCGGGACAGGCAAGACACCATATATTTT
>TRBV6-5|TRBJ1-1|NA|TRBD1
CASSRDRANTEAFF
TGTGCCAGCAGTAGGGACAGGGCGAACACTGAAGCTTTCTTT
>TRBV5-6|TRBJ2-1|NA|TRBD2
CASSFRGGTFNEQFF
TGTGCCAGCAGCTTTCGCGGGGGTACATTCAATGAGCAGTTCTTC
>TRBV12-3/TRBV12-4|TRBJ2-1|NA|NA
CASRTGGGNEQFF
TGTGCCAGCCGTACAGGGGGGGGAAATGAGCAGTTCTTC
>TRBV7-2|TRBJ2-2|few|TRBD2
CASSLETSGTGELFF
TGTGCCAGCAGCTTAGAGACTAGCGGGACCGGGGAGCTGTTTTTT
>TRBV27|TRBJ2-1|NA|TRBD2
CASSYTSGSYEQFF
TGTGCCAGCAGTTATACTAGCGGGAGCTATGAGCAGTTCTTC
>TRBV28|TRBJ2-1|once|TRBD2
CASTSGLGKNNEQFF
TGTGCCAGCACCTCGGGACTAGGGAAGAACAATGAGCAGTTCTTC
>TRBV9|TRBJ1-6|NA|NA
CASAGTVDNSPLHF
TGTGCCAGCGCCGGGACTGTCGATAATTCACCCCTCCACTTT
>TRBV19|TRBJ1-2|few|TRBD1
CASSDRDRGIGYGYTF
TGTGCCAGTAGTGACCGGGACAGGGGGATCGGCTATGGCTACACCTTC
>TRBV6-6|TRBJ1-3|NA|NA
CASKYAQSSGNTIYF
TGTGCCAGCAAATACGCGCAAAGCTCTGGAAACACCATATATTTT
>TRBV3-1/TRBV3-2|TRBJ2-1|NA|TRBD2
CASSPSGGASEQFF
TGTGCCAGCAGCCCTAGCGGGGGGGCGTCTGAGCAGTTCTTC
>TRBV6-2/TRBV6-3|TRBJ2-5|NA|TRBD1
CASSYWRTGPETQYF
TGTGCCAGCAGTTACTGGCGGACAGGGCCTGAGACCCAGTACTTC
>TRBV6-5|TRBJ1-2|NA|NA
CASRGGRTYGYTF
TGTGCCAGCAGGGGGGGACGGACCTATGGCTACACCTTC
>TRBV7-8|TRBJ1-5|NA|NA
CASSLGRPADQPQHF
TGTGCCAGCAGCTTAGGACGGCCAGCGGATCAGCCCCAGCATTTT
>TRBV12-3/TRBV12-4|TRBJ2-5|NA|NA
CASSWRGSETQYF
TGTGCCAGCAGTTGGAGGGGATCAGAGACCCAGTACTTC
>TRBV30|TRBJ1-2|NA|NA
CAWRRPGGDYGYTF
TGTGCCTGGAGGCGTCCGGGGGGGGACTATGGCTACACCTTC
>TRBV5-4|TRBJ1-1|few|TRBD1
CASSQGTGAGNPEAFF
TGTGCCAGCAGCCAAGGTACAGGGGCTGGGAACCCCGAAGCTTTCTTT